These T cell receptor beta chains were read from a single sample in a study of T-cell memory formation after mild COVID-19. TCRdb fed the 5' RACE reads into MiXCR, producing one record per CDR3 protein. The sample holds hundreds of thousands of distinct CDR3 sequences, roughly 21% seen once. Source material: PBMCs or a T cell subset sorted from them (not recorded which). The receptors derive from an adult woman who had mild COVID-19 (a few samples of this study predate the infection). Cell type and time point are not known. CDR3s include the opening cysteine and the closing phenylalanine or tryptophan. D genes are given only for firm matches. Where a row states a size, it is once, few, many or the class of an expanded clone; other rows omit it.

J gene: TRBJ2-7
V gene: TRBV12-3/TRBV12-4
clone size: few
D gene: TRBD2
CDR3 DNA: TGTGCCAGCAGCCCACCGGGACTAGCCCCCCACGAGCAGTACTTC
CDR3 protein: CASSPPGLAPHEQYF

J gene: TRBJ2-1
V gene: TRBV4-2
clone size: .
D gene: TRBD2
CDR3 DNA: TGTGCCAGCAGCCAAGATCTAAGGGGACTAGCGGGAGGATTGCGCTACAATGAGCAGTTCTTC
CDR3 protein: CASSQDLRGLAGGLRYNEQFF

J gene: TRBJ1-4
V gene: TRBV5-1
clone size: few
D gene: TRBD1
CDR3 DNA: TGCGCCAGCAGCTTTATGTCTGGGACAGATAATGAAAAACTGTTTTTT
CDR3 protein: CASSFMSGTDNEKLFF

J gene: TRBJ1-5
V gene: TRBV7-2
clone size: .
D gene: .
CDR3 DNA: TGTGCCAGCAGCTTAAGGACCGATCAGCCCCAGCATTTT
CDR3 protein: CASSLRTDQPQHF

J gene: TRBJ2-7
V gene: TRBV5-1
clone size: many
D gene: TRBD1
CDR3 DNA: TGCGCCAGCAACACCGGGACAGGGGCGCGGGAGCAGTACTTC
CDR3 protein: CASNTGTGAREQYF

J gene: TRBJ1-3
V gene: TRBV6-5
clone size: .
D gene: .
CDR3 DNA: TGTGCCAGCAGTTACCGGTACGAAAACACTGCGCTCTACCCGGCATTTTTT
CDR3 protein: CASSYRYENTALYPAFF

J gene: TRBJ1-5
V gene: TRBV9
clone size: once
D gene: .
CDR3 DNA: TGTGCCAGCAGCGTGACTGGGGAGGCGAATCAGCCCCAGCATTTT
CDR3 protein: CASSVTGEANQPQHF

J gene: TRBJ1-2
V gene: TRBV19
clone size: .
D gene: .
CDR3 DNA: TGTGCCAGTAGTCCCTCAGGGGTCTATGGCTACACCTTC
CDR3 protein: CASSPSGVYGYTF

J gene: TRBJ2-1
V gene: TRBV18
clone size: few
D gene: .
CDR3 DNA: TGTGCCAGCTCACCCCCGGTCGGAGTGAATGAGCAGTTCTTC
CDR3 protein: CASSPPVGVNEQFF

J gene: TRBJ2-1
V gene: TRBV7-9
clone size: .
D gene: .
CDR3 DNA: TGTGCCAGCAGCTTTGAAGTGGGGGATGAGCAGTTCTTC
CDR3 protein: CASSFEVGDEQFF

J gene: TRBJ2-1
V gene: TRBV18
clone size: few
D gene: TRBD2
CDR3 DNA: TGTGCCAGCTCACCGACTAGCGGGAGTATTCATGAGCAGTTCTTC
CDR3 protein: CASSPTSGSIHEQFF

J gene: TRBJ1-2
V gene: TRBV9
clone size: .
D gene: .
CDR3 DNA: TGTGCCAGCAGCGAAGAAAGACAGGCGACTAACTATGGCTACACCTTC
CDR3 protein: CASSEERQATNYGYTF

J gene: TRBJ1-2
V gene: TRBV5-1
clone size: .
D gene: .
CDR3 DNA: TGCGCCAGCAGCTTGGCTTTAAGGGGCTACACCTTC
CDR3 protein: CASSLALRGYTF

J gene: TRBJ1-1
V gene: TRBV6-5
clone size: few
D gene: .
CDR3 DNA: TGTGCCAGCAGTTACTCGACGGGTGATGGAGCTTTCTTT
CDR3 protein: CASSYSTGDGAFF

J gene: TRBJ1-1
V gene: TRBV11-2
clone size: many
D gene: .
CDR3 DNA: TGTGCCAGCAGCCGGCGGTCGAACACTGAAGCTTTCTTT
CDR3 protein: CASSRRSNTEAFF

J gene: TRBJ2-3
V gene: TRBV4-3
clone size: few
D gene: .
CDR3 DNA: TGCGCCAGCAGCCAAGATTCCGGGGACTTTCCCTCCCGCACAGATACGCAGTATTTT
CDR3 protein: CASSQDSGDFPSRTDTQYF

J gene: TRBJ2-2
V gene: TRBV7-2
clone size: .
D gene: TRBD1
CDR3 DNA: TGTGCCAGCAGCCTAACAACGACAGGGGTGAACACCGGGGAGCTGTTTTTT
CDR3 protein: CASSLTTTGVNTGELFF

J gene: TRBJ2-4
V gene: TRBV9
clone size: few
D gene: .
CDR3 DNA: TGTGCCAGCAGCGTAGGAGGGACCAAAAACATTCAGTACTTC
CDR3 protein: CASSVGGTKNIQYF

J gene: TRBJ2-4
V gene: TRBV9
clone size: .
D gene: TRBD1
CDR3 DNA: TGTGCCAGCAGCCCCGACAGGGAGGCCAAAAACATTCAGTACTTC
CDR3 protein: CASSPDREAKNIQYF

J gene: TRBJ1-1
V gene: TRBV15
clone size: .
D gene: .
CDR3 DNA: TGTGCCACCAGCAGGGAAGACAGCGTGCGGAGCACTGAAGCTTTCTTT
CDR3 protein: CATSREDSVRSTEAFF

J gene: TRBJ1-5
V gene: TRBV3-1
clone size: .
D gene: .
CDR3 DNA: TGTGCCAGCAGCCAAGTCCCATATCAGCCCCAGCATTTT
CDR3 protein: CASSQVPYQPQHF

J gene: TRBJ1-5
V gene: TRBV4-1
clone size: .
D gene: TRBD1
CDR3 DNA: TGCGCCAGCAGCCAAGCGGGACAGGGCAATCAGCCCCAGCATTTT
CDR3 protein: CASSQAGQGNQPQHF

J gene: TRBJ2-7
V gene: TRBV9
clone size: .
D gene: TRBD2
CDR3 DNA: TGTGCCAGCAGCGTTGGTCCCGGGGACTACTCCTACGAGCAGTACTTC
CDR3 protein: CASSVGPGDYSYEQYF

J gene: TRBJ2-1
V gene: TRBV11-2
clone size: many
D gene: TRBD2
CDR3 DNA: TGTGCCAGCAGTTCTGGACTAGCGGGCGCCTACAATGAGCAGTTCTTC
CDR3 protein: CASSSGLAGAYNEQFF

J gene: TRBJ2-5
V gene: TRBV24-1
clone size: .
D gene: TRBD1
CDR3 DNA: TGTGCCACCAGGGGCTCTGACAGGGGAGAGACCCAGTACTTC
CDR3 protein: CATRGSDRGETQYF

J gene: TRBJ2-1
V gene: TRBV5-4
clone size: .
D gene: .
CDR3 DNA: TGTGCCAGCAGTTTTGGGGAGAATGAGCAGTTCTTC
CDR3 protein: CASSFGENEQFF

J gene: TRBJ2-2
V gene: TRBV20-1
clone size: .
D gene: .
CDR3 DNA: TGCAGTGGAAGGGGGGCCCGGACCGGGGAGCTGTTTTTT
CDR3 protein: CSGRGARTGELFF

J gene: TRBJ1-1
V gene: TRBV5-1
clone size: many
D gene: .
CDR3 DNA: TGCGCCAGCAGCTTCGGTGAGAACACTGAAGCTTTCTTT
CDR3 protein: CASSFGENTEAFF

J gene: TRBJ2-2
V gene: TRBV24-1
clone size: few
D gene: .
CDR3 DNA: TGTGCCACCAGTGTCCGGGACACCGGGGAGCTGTTTTTT
CDR3 protein: CATSVRDTGELFF

J gene: TRBJ1-1
V gene: TRBV29-1
clone size: many
D gene: .
CDR3 DNA: TGCAGCGTTGAAGATAGTGGCAGACCATTAAACACTGAAGCTTTCTTT
CDR3 protein: CSVEDSGRPLNTEAFF

J gene: TRBJ2-1
V gene: TRBV7-9
clone size: few
D gene: .
CDR3 DNA: TGTGCCAGCAGCTTACTGGGACGGCCCCGGGAGCAGTTCTTC
CDR3 protein: CASSLLGRPREQFF

J gene: TRBJ2-1
V gene: TRBV5-1
clone size: .
D gene: TRBD2
CDR3 DNA: TGCGCCAGCAGCTTGGAGGGACTAGCGGGGCGGTACAATGAGCAGTTCTTC
CDR3 protein: CASSLEGLAGRYNEQFF

J gene: TRBJ1-4
V gene: TRBV28
clone size: .
D gene: .
CDR3 DNA: TGTGCCAGCAGGGCTGAGGACACAACTAATGAAAAACTGTTTTTT
CDR3 protein: CASRAEDTTNEKLFF

J gene: TRBJ1-2
V gene: TRBV6-1
clone size: once
D gene: .
CDR3 DNA: TGTGCCAGCAGTGAGTGGTCGACAGCCAACCCAGCGTATGGCTACACCTTC
CDR3 protein: CASSEWSTANPAYGYTF

J gene: TRBJ2-5
V gene: TRBV24-1
clone size: .
D gene: .
CDR3 DNA: TGTGCCACCAGTGGGGCGAACGATGGGACCCAGTACTTC
CDR3 protein: CATSGANDGTQYF

J gene: TRBJ2-4
V gene: TRBV7-9
clone size: .
D gene: TRBD1
CDR3 DNA: TGTGCCAGCAGCTTTCGAACAGGGGGCTCAGCGGCCAAAAACATTCAGTACTTC
CDR3 protein: CASSFRTGGSAAKNIQYF

J gene: TRBJ1-5
V gene: TRBV6-2/TRBV6-3
clone size: few
D gene: .
CDR3 DNA: TGTGCCAGCAACCAAGACGGATTTAGCAATCAGCCCCAGCATTTT
CDR3 protein: CASNQDGFSNQPQHF

J gene: TRBJ2-7
V gene: TRBV4-2
clone size: .
D gene: .
CDR3 DNA: TGTGCCAGCAGCCATCGTCCGGGACAGACTAGCTACGAGCAGTACTTC
CDR3 protein: CASSHRPGQTSYEQYF

J gene: TRBJ1-2
V gene: TRBV19
clone size: .
D gene: TRBD1
CDR3 DNA: TGTGCCAGTGGAAAGGGACAGGGCTACACCTTC
CDR3 protein: CASGKGQGYTF

J gene: TRBJ1-6
V gene: TRBV3-1
clone size: .
D gene: TRBD1
CDR3 DNA: TGTGCCAGCAGCCTACGCCTCGCTGTCGGAGGGGGCCGAAATTCACCCCTCCACTTT
CDR3 protein: CASSLRLAVGGGRNSPLHF

J gene: TRBJ1-1
V gene: TRBV5-1
clone size: .
D gene: TRBD1
CDR3 DNA: TGCGCCAGCAGCCTGGAACAGGGGATTGGGAAAGCTTTCTTT
CDR3 protein: CASSLEQGIGKAFF

J gene: TRBJ1-1
V gene: TRBV27
clone size: .
D gene: .
CDR3 DNA: TGTGCCAGCAGTTTAGTAATGGACACTGAAGCTTTCTTT
CDR3 protein: CASSLVMDTEAFF

J gene: TRBJ2-1
V gene: TRBV7-9
clone size: few
D gene: .
CDR3 DNA: TGTGCCAGCAGCTTAAAGGGCCTGGCAGACAGATACAATGAGCAGTTCTTC
CDR3 protein: CASSLKGLADRYNEQFF

J gene: TRBJ1-2
V gene: TRBV5-1
clone size: few
D gene: .
CDR3 DNA: TGCGCCAGCAGCTTGGACACCTTTAACTATGGCTACACCTTC
CDR3 protein: CASSLDTFNYGYTF

J gene: TRBJ1-2
V gene: TRBV4-3
clone size: many
D gene: .
CDR3 DNA: TGCGCCAGCAGCCAAGATCGGGGCTATGGCTACACCTTC
CDR3 protein: CASSQDRGYGYTF

J gene: TRBJ1-4
V gene: TRBV20-1
clone size: .
D gene: .
CDR3 DNA: TGCAGTGCAGAGCCGGGGTACACTAATGAAAAACTGTTTTTT
CDR3 protein: CSAEPGYTNEKLFF

J gene: TRBJ2-6
V gene: TRBV5-5
clone size: .
D gene: .
CDR3 DNA: TGTGCCAGCAGCTTGGCCGCCTTTTCGGCCAACGTCCTGACTTTC
CDR3 protein: CASSLAAFSANVLTF

J gene: TRBJ1-1
V gene: TRBV29-1
clone size: few
D gene: .
CDR3 DNA: TGCAGCGTTGGAAGGTGGGGGAACACTGAAGCTTTCTTT
CDR3 protein: CSVGRWGNTEAFF

J gene: TRBJ2-1
V gene: TRBV29-1
clone size: few
D gene: .
CDR3 DNA: TGCAGCGCCCAGCTTGCTTCGGGAGTCTACAATGAGCAGTTCTTC
CDR3 protein: CSAQLASGVYNEQFF

J gene: TRBJ2-3
V gene: TRBV5-1
clone size: few
D gene: .
CDR3 DNA: TGCGCCAGCAGCTCTGACAGACTAGATACGCAGTATTTT
CDR3 protein: CASSSDRLDTQYF

J gene: TRBJ2-5
V gene: TRBV7-2
clone size: .
D gene: .
CDR3 DNA: TGTGCCAGCAGCTTAGTAGAGAGGGGAGAGACCCAGTACTTC
CDR3 protein: CASSLVERGETQYF

J gene: TRBJ2-1
V gene: TRBV7-8
clone size: many
D gene: TRBD2
CDR3 DNA: TGTGCCAGCAGCTTGAGCCCTAGCGGGAGGGCCGTGAATGAGCAGTTCTTC
CDR3 protein: CASSLSPSGRAVNEQFF

J gene: TRBJ2-1
V gene: TRBV12-3/TRBV12-4
clone size: .
D gene: TRBD2
CDR3 DNA: TGTGCCAGCAGTTCTAGCGGGAGGCTGAAGGAGCAGTTCTTC
CDR3 protein: CASSSSGRLKEQFF

J gene: TRBJ2-7
V gene: TRBV10-3
clone size: .
D gene: TRBD1
CDR3 DNA: TGTGCCATCGGAACCGGGACAGCCTTCAACGAGCAGTACTTC
CDR3 protein: CAIGTGTAFNEQYF

J gene: TRBJ2-1
V gene: TRBV18
clone size: .
D gene: .
CDR3 DNA: TGTGCCAGCTCACCATTTGCGCCACCTGGAGGGGATGAGCAGTTCTTC
CDR3 protein: CASSPFAPPGGDEQFF

J gene: TRBJ2-3
V gene: TRBV12-3/TRBV12-4
clone size: .
D gene: TRBD2
CDR3 DNA: TGTGCCAGCAGTTTAGCGGCTAGCGGGGTTAGCACAGATACGCAGTATTTT
CDR3 protein: CASSLAASGVSTDTQYF

J gene: TRBJ1-1
V gene: TRBV9
clone size: few
D gene: .
CDR3 DNA: TGTGCCAGCAGCGTAGGTAGCGTCAGAACTGAAGGTGCTTTCTTT
CDR3 protein: CASSVGSVRTEGAFF

J gene: TRBJ1-1
V gene: TRBV5-6
clone size: many
D gene: .
CDR3 DNA: TGTGCCAGCAGCCGCGCTAAGAACACTGAAGCTTTCTTT
CDR3 protein: CASSRAKNTEAFF

J gene: TRBJ2-1
V gene: TRBV5-1
clone size: .
D gene: .
CDR3 DNA: TGCGCCAGCAGCATCAGCGGGTCGGAGGGCAATGAGCAGTTCTTC
CDR3 protein: CASSISGSEGNEQFF

J gene: TRBJ2-3
V gene: TRBV7-9
clone size: .
D gene: .
CDR3 DNA: TGTGCCAGCAGCGACAGGTCGGCTAGCATTTCAGATACGCAGTATTTT
CDR3 protein: CASSDRSASISDTQYF